This T cell receptor beta chain was profiled in a study of blood T cell repertoires in COVID-19. Study information: COVID-19 samples from acute and convalescent phases originated in the United States, Italy and Spain. The cDNA or gDNA used as material had been derived from T cells, B-cell-depleted T cells, or PBMCs.

Original processing notes: Estimates of nucleated cell counts were drawn from the amplification of reference gene primers. The protocol was immunoSEQ multiplex PCR, while the TCRdb copy is restricted to in-frame clones and leaves out a portion. From that table come the V and J calls and clone size; the DNA was used to work out D and trimming. The sample holds around 310,000 clones, around 87% seen once. V dropped 6 bases and J dropped 4 bases, with 16 bases sitting between them. Germline assignment: CDR1 MGHDK and CDR2 SYGVNS. This CDR3 is built from 14 residues. Followed over time, Seattle patients had been enrolled while infection was active.

The sequence was obtained from a woman between 40 and 50 years old with COVID-19, enrolled during active disease. The chain couples TRBV25-1 to TRBJ2-7, with D possibly being TRBD1 (5 bases). The sequencing sample was made of peripheral blood. The CDR3 nucleotides read TGTGCCAGCAGCCAAGTCGACAGTCATTACGAGCAGTACTTC. It yields the protein CASSQVDSHYEQYF.